The source of this T cell receptor beta chain is a study of OX40 agonist ivuxolimab in advanced cancers. The wider study: Patients were dosed with the agonistic anti-OX40 (CD134) antibody ivuxolimab.

TCRdb keeps only in-frame clones here, not all; method: immunoSEQ multiplex PCR. The data show about 32,000 clones, over 80% seen once. Autoimmune disease history or systemic immunosuppression led to patients being barred. The sequence derives from an adult with an advanced solid tumor such as melanoma, head and neck, liver or kidney cancer. The input for sequencing was CD4+ or CD8+ T cells sorted from blood, taken in a trial of the OX40 agonist ivuxolimab.

The CDR3 spells CASIRRDSNEQFF. CDR3 nucleotide sequence: TGTGCCAGCATTCGGCGGGACTCTAACGAGCAGTTCTTC. This chain joins TRBV5-4 and TRBJ2-1, with D perhaps matching TRBD2 (6 bases). The germline gives CDR1 SGHNT, CDR2 YYREEE (reference sequence). V lost 6 bases to trimming and J lost 10 bases, with 17 bases between them. The CDR3 spans 13 residues.